The clone carrying this TCR beta chain has at least ten counts. The sample belongs to a study of T cells in Graves' hyperthyroidism and ophthalmopathy. Study overall: Prior to any treatment, at the point of initial diagnosis, peripheral blood was collected.

Amplified regions were TCR beta CDR3 sequences from RNA transcripts. First-round RT-PCR of the TCR CDR3 relied on the HTBI primer set. TCRdb passed the multiplex PCR reads through MiXCR, listing each CDR3 protein once. Of approximately 400,000 distinct CDR3 sequences in the sample, around 14% were seen once. The CDR3 loop spans 15 amino acids. CDR1 SNHLY and CDR2 FYNNEI come from the germline V gene. V was cut by 4 bases and J by 4 bases, with 14 bases left in between. Graves' hyperthyroidism without ophthalmopathy progression within 18 months was termed stable. The study left out patients who had uncontrolled infection, other autoimmune disease, pregnancy or lactation.

The J gene is TRBJ1-5, the V gene TRBV2; D uncertain. The sequence derives from a woman between 18 and 29 years old with Graves' hyperthyroidism. The sequenced sample consisted of blood. In nucleotides, the CDR3 is TGTGCCAGCAGTGGGGCTTTGAGGGAAAATCAGCCCCAGCATTTT. Protein sequence: CASSGALRENQPQHF.